This T cell receptor beta chain was retrieved from a study of vaccination and CD4 T cells after COVID-19. The treatment denotes: approximately 10-day PBMC culture with coronavirus spike peptide pools or control peptides (ViraFEST assay). This clonotype is medium-sized within its sample. Antigen specificity is unknown. The Oncomine TCR Beta short-read assay was applied to DNA of cultured CD4+ T cells. TCRdb analysed the PCR reads with MiXCR anew, one entry per CDR3 protein. The sample consists of about 14,000 distinct CDR3 sequences, roughly 55% of them appearing once. CDR1 is SGHRS, CDR2 YFSETQ, per germline. The germline V and J ends were trimmed by 5 bases and 2 bases, with 23 bases remaining between them. The CDR3 contains 17 residues.

The sequence was collected from a human donor who had recovered from COVID-19. The rearrangement joins TRBV5-1 to TRBJ2-7, with D perhaps TRBD1 (6 bases). The sequencing input was CD4+ T cells from blood, cultured in vitro. DNA for the CDR3: TGCGCCAGCAGTTTGACGTTACGGACAGCGTCCCCCTACGAGCAGTACTTC. Amino acid sequence: CASSLTLRTASPYEQYF.